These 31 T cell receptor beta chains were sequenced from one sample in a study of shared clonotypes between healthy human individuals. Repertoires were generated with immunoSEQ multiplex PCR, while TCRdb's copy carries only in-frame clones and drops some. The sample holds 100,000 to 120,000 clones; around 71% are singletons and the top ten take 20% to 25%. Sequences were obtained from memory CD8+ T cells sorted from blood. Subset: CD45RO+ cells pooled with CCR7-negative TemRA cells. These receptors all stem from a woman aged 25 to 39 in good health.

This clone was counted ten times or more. The CDR3: CASSSWREGLNEQFF. The CDR3 nucleotides are TGTGCCAGCAGTTCCTGGCGGGAGGGCCTCAATGAGCAGTTCTTC. This rearrangement joins TRBV28 to TRBJ2-1, with 9 nucleotides matching TRBD2. Looked up from germline, CDR1 is MDHEN and CDR2 is SYDVKM. The length of the CDR3 is 15 residues. The ends lost 4 bases at V and 6 bases at J; junction bases unmatched: 7.

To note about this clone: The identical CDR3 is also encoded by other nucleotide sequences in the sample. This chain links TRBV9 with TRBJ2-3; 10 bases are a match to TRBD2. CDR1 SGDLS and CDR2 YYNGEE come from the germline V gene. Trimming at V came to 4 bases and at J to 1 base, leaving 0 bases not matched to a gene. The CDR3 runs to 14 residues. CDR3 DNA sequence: TGTGCCAGCAGCCTAGCGGGAGGCACAGATACGCAGTATTTT. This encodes CASSLAGGTDTQYF. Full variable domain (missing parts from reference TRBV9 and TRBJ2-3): DSGVTQTPKHLITATGQRVTLRCSPRSGDLSVYWYQQSLDQGLQFLIQYYNGEERAKGNILERFSAQQFPDLHSELNLSSLELGDSALYFCASSLAGGTDTQYFGPGTRLTVL.

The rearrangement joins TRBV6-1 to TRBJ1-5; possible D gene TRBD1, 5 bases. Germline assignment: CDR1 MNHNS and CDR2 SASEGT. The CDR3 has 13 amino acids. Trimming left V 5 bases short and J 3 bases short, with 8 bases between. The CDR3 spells CASSLDTNQPQHF. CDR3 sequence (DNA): TGTGCCAGCAGTCTGGACACCAATCAGCCCCAGCATTTT.

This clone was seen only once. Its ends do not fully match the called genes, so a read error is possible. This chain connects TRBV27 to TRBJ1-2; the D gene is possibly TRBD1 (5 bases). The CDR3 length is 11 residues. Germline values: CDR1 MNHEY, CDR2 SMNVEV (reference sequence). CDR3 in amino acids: CAGRVNYGYTF. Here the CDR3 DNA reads TGTGCCGGCAGGGTAAACTATGGCTACACCTTC.

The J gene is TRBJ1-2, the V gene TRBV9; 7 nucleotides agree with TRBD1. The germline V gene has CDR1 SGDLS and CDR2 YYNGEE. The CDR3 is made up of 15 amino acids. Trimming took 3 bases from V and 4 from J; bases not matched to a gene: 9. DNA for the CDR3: TGTGCCAGCAGCGGAACTACGGGACAGCTCTATGGCTACACCTTC. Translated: CASSGTTGQLYGYTF.

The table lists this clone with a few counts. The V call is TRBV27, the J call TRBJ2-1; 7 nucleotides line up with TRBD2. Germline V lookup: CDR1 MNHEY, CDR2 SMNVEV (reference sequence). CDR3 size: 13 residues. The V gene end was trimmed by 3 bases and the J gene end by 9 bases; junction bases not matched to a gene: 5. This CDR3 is CASSLIASGEQFF. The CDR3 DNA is TGTGCCAGCAGTTTGATAGCTAGCGGTGAGCAGTTCTTC.

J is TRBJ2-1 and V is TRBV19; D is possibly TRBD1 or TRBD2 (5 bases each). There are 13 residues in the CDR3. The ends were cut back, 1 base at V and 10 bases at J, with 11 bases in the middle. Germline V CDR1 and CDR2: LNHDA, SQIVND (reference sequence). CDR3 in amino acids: CASSIAPRGEQFF. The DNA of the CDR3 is TGTGCCAGTAGTATAGCCCCCCGGGGCGAGCAGTTCTTC.

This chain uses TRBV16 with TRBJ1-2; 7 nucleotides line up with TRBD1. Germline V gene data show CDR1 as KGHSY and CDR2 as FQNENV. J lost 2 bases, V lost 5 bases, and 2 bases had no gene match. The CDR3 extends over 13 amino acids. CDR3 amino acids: CASSSTGNYGYTF. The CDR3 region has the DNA TGTGCCAGCAGCTCGACAGGGAACTATGGCTACACCTTC.

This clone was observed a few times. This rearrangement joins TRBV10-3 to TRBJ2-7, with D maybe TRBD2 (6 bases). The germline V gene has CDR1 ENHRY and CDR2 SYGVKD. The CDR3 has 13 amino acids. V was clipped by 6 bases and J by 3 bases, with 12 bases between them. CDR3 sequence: CAISTGLNYEQYF. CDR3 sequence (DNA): TGTGCCATCAGCACGGGACTCAACTACGAGCAGTACTTC.

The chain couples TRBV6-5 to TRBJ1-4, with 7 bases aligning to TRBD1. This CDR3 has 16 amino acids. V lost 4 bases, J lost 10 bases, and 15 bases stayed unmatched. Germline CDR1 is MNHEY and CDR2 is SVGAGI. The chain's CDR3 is CASSFDREVLFGKLFF. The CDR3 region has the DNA TGTGCCAGCAGTTTCGACAGGGAGGTTCTATTCGGAAAACTGTTTTTT.

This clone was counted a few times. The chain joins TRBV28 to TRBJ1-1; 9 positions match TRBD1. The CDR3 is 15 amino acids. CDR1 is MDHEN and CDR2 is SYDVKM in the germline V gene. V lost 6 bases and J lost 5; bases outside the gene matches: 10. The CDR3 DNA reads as TGTGCCAGCAGACGCCTCACAGGGGGCGGGACTGAAGCTTTCTTT. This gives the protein CASRRLTGGGTEAFF.

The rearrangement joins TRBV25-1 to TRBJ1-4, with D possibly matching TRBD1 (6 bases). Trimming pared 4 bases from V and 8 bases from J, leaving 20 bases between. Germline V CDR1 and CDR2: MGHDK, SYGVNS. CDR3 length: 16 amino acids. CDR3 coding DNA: TGTGCCAGCAGTGGAACTTACAGGGTAGGATTGGAAAAACTGTTTTTT. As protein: CASSGTYRVGLEKLFF. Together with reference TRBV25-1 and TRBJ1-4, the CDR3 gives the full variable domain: EADIYQTPRYLVIGTGKKITLECSQTMGHDKMYWYQQDPGMELHLIHYSYGVNSTEKGDLSSESTVSRIRTEHFPLTLESARPSHTSQYLCASSGTYRVGLEKLFFGSGTQLSVL.

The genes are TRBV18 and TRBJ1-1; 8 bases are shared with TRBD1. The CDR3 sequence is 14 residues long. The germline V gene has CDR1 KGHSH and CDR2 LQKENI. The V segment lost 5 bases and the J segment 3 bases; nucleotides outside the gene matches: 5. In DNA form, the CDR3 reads TGTGCCAGCTCAGGGACAGGAGGGGACACTGAAGCTTTCTTT. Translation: CASSGTGGDTEAFF.

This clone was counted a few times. The DNA for the CDR3 is TGTGCCAGTAGTATTGTGGGGACGGAGAACTATGGCTACACCTTC. It codes for CASSIVGTENYGYTF. The rearrangement links TRBV19 to TRBJ1-2; a weak D match, TRBD1 (5 bases). Looked up from germline, CDR1 is LNHDA and CDR2 is SQIVND (reference sequence). CDR3 length: 15 residues. The V end lost 3 bases, the J end lost 2 bases, and 13 bases lay between the germline ends.

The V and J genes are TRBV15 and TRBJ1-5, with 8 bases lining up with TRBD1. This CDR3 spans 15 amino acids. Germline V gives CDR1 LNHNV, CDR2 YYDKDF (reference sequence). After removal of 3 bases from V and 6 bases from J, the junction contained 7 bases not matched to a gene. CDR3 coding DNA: TGTGCCACCAGCAGTGACAGGGGAAGGATTCAGCCCCAGCATTTT. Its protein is CATSSDRGRIQPQHF.

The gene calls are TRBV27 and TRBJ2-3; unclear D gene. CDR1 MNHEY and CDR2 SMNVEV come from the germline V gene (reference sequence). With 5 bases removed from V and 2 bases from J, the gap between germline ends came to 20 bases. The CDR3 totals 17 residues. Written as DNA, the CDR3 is TGTGCCAGCAGTCCCCCAGGAGTAGCTTTAAACACAGATACGCAGTATTTT. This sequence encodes CASSPPGVALNTDTQYF.

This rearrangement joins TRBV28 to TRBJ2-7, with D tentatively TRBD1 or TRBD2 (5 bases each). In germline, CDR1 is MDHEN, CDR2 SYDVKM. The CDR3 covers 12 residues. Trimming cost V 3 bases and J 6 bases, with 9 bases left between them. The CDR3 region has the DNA TGTGCCAGCAGTTTGAGGGGCCTCGAGCAGTACTTC. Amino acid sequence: CASSLRGLEQYF.

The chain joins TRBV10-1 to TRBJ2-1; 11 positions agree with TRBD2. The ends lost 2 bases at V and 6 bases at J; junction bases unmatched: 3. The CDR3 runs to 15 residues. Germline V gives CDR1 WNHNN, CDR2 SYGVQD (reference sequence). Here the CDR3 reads CASSERTSGFNEQFF. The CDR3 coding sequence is TGCGCCAGCAGTGAGAGGACTAGCGGGTTCAATGAGCAGTTCTTC.

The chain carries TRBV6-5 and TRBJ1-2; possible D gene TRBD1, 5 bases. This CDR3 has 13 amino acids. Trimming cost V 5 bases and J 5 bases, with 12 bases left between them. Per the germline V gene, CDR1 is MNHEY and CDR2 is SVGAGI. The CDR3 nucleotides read TGTGCCAGCAGTCACTTCACAGGTTATGGCTACACCTTC. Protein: CASSHFTGYGYTF.

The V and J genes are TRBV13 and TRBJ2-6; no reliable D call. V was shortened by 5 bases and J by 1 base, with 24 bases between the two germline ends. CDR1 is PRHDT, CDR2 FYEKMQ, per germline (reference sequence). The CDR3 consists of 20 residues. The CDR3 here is CASSLRTFRIEISGANVLTF. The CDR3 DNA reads TGTGCCAGCAGCCTACGGACGTTTCGAATTGAGATTTCTGGGGCCAACGTCCTGACTTTC.

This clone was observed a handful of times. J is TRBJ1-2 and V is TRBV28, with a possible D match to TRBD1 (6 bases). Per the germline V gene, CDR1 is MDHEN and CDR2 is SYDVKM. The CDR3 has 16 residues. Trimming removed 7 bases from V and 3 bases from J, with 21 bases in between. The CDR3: CASKTGANEGDYGYTF. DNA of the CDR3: TGTGCCAGCAAGACAGGTGCGAACGAGGGTGACTATGGCTACACCTTC.

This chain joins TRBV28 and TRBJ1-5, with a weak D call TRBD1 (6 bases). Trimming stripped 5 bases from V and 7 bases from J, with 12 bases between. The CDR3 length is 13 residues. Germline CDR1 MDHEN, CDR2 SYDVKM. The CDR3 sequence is CASSDSDSQPQHF. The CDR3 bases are TGTGCCAGCAGTGACTCGGACAGCCAGCCCCAGCATTTT.

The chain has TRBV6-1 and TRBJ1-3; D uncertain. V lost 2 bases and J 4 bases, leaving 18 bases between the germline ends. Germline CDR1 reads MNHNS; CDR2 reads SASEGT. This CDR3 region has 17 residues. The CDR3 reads CASSETSIFLGGNTIYF. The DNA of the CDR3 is TGTGCCAGCAGTGAAACCTCTATTTTCCTAGGGGGAAACACCATATATTTT.

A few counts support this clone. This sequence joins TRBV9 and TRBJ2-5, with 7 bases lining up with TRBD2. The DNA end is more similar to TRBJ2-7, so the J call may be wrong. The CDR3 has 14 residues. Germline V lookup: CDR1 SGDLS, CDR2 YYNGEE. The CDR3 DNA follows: TGTGCCAGCAGCGTAGGCGGGAGTATCGACGAGCAGTACTTC. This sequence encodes CASSVGGSIDEQYF.

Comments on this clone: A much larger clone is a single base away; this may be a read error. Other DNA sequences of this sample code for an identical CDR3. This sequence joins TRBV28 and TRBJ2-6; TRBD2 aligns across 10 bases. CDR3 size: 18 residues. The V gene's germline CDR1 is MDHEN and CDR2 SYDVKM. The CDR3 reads CASRPPAGGSSGANVLTF. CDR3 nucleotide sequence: TGTGCCAGCAGGCCGCCAGCGGGAGGGTCCTCTGGGGCCAATGTCCTGACTTTC. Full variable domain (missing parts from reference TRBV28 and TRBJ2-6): DVKVTQSSRYLVKRTGEKVFLECVQDMDHENMFWYRQDPGLGLRLIYFSYDVKMKEKGDIPEGYSVSREKKERFSLILESASTNQTSMYLCASRPPAGGSSGANVLTFGAGSRLTVL.

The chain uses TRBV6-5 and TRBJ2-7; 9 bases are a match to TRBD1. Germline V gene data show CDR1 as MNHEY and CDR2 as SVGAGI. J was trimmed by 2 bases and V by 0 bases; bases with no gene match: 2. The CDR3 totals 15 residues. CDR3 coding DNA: TGTGCCAGCAGTTACTCGACAGGGGGTGCCTACGAGCAGTACTTC. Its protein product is CASSYSTGGAYEQYF.

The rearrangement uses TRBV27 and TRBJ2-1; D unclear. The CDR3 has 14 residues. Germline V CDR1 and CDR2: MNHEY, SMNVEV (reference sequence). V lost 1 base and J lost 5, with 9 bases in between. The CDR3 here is CASSLFPQHNEQFF. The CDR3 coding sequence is TGTGCCAGCAGTTTATTTCCACAGCACAATGAGCAGTTCTTC.

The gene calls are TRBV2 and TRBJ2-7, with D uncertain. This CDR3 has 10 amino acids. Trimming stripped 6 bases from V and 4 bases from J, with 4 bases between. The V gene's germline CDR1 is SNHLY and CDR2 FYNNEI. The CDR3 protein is CASRRYEQYF. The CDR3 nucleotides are TGTGCCAGCAGAAGGTACGAGCAGTACTTC.

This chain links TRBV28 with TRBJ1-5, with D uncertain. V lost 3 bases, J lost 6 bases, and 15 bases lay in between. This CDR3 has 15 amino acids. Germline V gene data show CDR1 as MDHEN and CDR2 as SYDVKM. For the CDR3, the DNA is TGTGCCAGCAGTTTCGCTGACCGATCGGTTCAGCCCCAGCATTTT. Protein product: CASSFADRSVQPQHF.

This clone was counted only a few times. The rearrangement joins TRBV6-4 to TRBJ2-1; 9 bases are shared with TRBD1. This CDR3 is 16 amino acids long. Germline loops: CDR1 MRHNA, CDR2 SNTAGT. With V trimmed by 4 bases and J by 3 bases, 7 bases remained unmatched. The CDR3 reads CASSGGGQGDYNEQFF. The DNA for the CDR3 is TGTGCCAGCAGTGGGGGGGGACAGGGCGACTACAATGAGCAGTTCTTC.

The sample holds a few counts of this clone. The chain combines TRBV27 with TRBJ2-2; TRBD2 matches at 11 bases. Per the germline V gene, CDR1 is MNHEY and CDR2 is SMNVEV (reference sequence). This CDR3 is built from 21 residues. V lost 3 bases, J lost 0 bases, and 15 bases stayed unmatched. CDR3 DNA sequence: TGTGCCAGCAGTTTTATCTTTCCGGGACTAGCGGTTTTATCGAACACCGGGGAGCTGTTTTTT. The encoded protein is CASSFIFPGLAVLSNTGELFF.